A selection of T cell receptor beta chains follows, all from one sample in a study of shared clonotypes between healthy human individuals. Only in-frame clones appear in the TCRdb table, and some are missing; sequencing was by immunoSEQ multiplex PCR. In the table there are approximately 980,000 clones, over 60% of which are singletons. The sample consisted of memory CD4+ T cells sorted from blood. The receptors originated from a young man in good health. Both conserved end residues are part of each CDR3. A D gene is named only where the DNA matches it firmly. Only some rows state a clone size, as once, few, many or a class for expanded clones.

size: .
V: TRBV7-2
D: .
J: TRBJ2-7
CDR3: CASSHDGGRIYEQYF
DNA: TGTGCCAGCAGCCACGACGGGGGTAGGATCTACGAGCAGTACTTC

size: few
V: TRBV27
D: TRBD2
J: TRBJ2-5
CDR3: CASRGGGAGETQYF
DNA: TGTGCCAGCAGAGGCGGGGGGGCAGGGGAGACCCAGTACTTC

size: .
V: TRBV6-5
D: TRBD1
J: TRBJ1-2
CDR3: CASSFLDRDNYGYTF
DNA: TGTGCCAGCAGTTTTCTTGACAGGGACAACTATGGCTACACCTTC

size: .
V: TRBV7-9
D: .
J: TRBJ1-1
CDR3: CASSLRVAANTEAFF
DNA: TGTGCCAGCAGCTTACGGGTGGCAGCGAACACTGAAGCTTTCTTT

size: .
V: TRBV2
D: TRBD1
J: TRBJ1-2
CDR3: CASRGQGSYGYTF
DNA: TGTGCCAGCCGAGGACAGGGTAGCTATGGCTACACCTTC

size: .
V: TRBV10-3
D: .
J: TRBJ2-1
CDR3: CAIGPDRWVRFF
DNA: TGTGCCATCGGTCCCGACAGGTGGGTTCGGTTCTTC

size: once
V: TRBV7-6
D: .
J: TRBJ1-3
CDR3: CASSGGLTSGNTIYF
DNA: TGTGCCAGCAGCGGGGGCCTTACCTCTGGAAACACCATATATTTT

size: few
V: TRBV5-6
D: TRBD2
J: TRBJ2-5
CDR3: CASSLGLAGGMETQYF
DNA: TGTGCCAGCAGCTTGGGACTAGCGGGGGGTATGGAGACCCAGTACTTC

size: once
V: TRBV6-1
D: .
J: TRBJ2-2
CDR3: CAGTPPNTGELFF
DNA: TGTGCCGGGACTCCTCCGAACACCGGGGAGCTGTTTTTT

size: once
V: TRBV5-8
D: .
J: TRBJ1-5
CDR3: CASGGKTVSNQPQHF
DNA: TGTGCCAGCGGGGGCAAGACAGTTAGCAATCAGCCCCAGCATTTT

size: .
V: TRBV20-1
D: .
J: TRBJ1-1
CDR3: CSAAGTREAFF
DNA: TGCAGTGCTGCCGGGACTCGTGAAGCTTTCTTT

size: .
V: TRBV28
D: TRBD1
J: TRBJ2-7
CDR3: CASSPPRDRAYEQYF
DNA: TGTGCCAGCAGCCCCCCCCGGGACAGGGCCTACGAGCAGTACTTC

size: .
V: TRBV6-1
D: .
J: TRBJ2-3
CDR3: CASSDMLGHTDTQYF
DNA: TGTGCCAGCAGTGATATGCTCGGCCACACAGATACGCAGTATTTT

size: .
V: TRBV6-6
D: .
J: TRBJ1-1
CDR3: CAGSSREGLVNTEAFF
DNA: TGTGCCGGGTCATCAAGGGAGGGGCTTGTGAACACTGAAGCTTTCTTT

size: few
V: TRBV27
D: .
J: TRBJ1-3
CDR3: CASSLRRQAAHTIYF
DNA: TGTGCCAGCAGTTTACGTCGACAGGCGGCACACACCATATATTTT